This entry concerns a single T cell receptor (beta chain). The table came from immunoSEQ multiplex PCR; TCRdb's copy has only in-frame clones and leaves some out. Among around 100,000 clones listed, approximately 86% were seen once. The data were obtained in a study of blood T cell repertoires in COVID-19. The CDR3 loop spans 15 amino acids. CDR1 and CDR2 (germline): MNHNS, SASEGT. With 1 base removed from V and 0 bases from J, the gap between germline ends came to 7 bases. Input material: peripheral blood. V usage is TRBV6-1 and J usage is TRBJ1-3; D is unclear. The clonotype originates from a human donor in a cohort sampled during active COVID-19. CDR3 in amino acids: CASSEGVASGNTIYF. DNA of the CDR3: TGTGCCAGCAGTGAAGGGGTAGCCTCTGGAAACACCATATATTTT.